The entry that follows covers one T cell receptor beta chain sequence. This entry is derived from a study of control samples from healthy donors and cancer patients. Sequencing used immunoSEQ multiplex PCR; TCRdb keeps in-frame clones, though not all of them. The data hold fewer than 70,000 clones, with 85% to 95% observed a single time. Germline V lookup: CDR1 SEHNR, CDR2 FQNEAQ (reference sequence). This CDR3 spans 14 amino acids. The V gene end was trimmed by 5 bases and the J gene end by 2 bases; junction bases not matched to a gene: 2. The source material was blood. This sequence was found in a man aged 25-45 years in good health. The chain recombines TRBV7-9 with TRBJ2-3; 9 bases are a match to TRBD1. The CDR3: CASSRDRDTDTQYF. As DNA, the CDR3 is TGTGCCAGCAGCCGGGACAGGGACACAGATACGCAGTATTTT.